The present entry profiles one T cell receptor beta chain with its context. V was trimmed by 3 bases and J by 3 bases, leaving 16 bases between them. Germline V gives CDR1 LNHDA, CDR2 SQIVND (reference sequence). This CDR3 region has 16 residues. The data were produced by immunoSEQ multiplex PCR, yet TCRdb's version contains in-frame clones alone and is incomplete. The sample has about 330,000 clones; roughly 87% are singletons. This entry belongs to a study of blood T cell repertoires in COVID-19. The chain uses TRBV19 and TRBJ2-3; possible D gene TRBD2, 5 bases. This TCR was sampled from a man between 25 and 39 years old with COVID-19, enrolled during active disease. The sample was peripheral blood. CDR3 loop: CASSIASLVQTDTQYF. CDR3 DNA sequence: TGTGCCAGTAGTATCGCTAGCCTCGTGCAAACAGATACGCAGTATTTT.